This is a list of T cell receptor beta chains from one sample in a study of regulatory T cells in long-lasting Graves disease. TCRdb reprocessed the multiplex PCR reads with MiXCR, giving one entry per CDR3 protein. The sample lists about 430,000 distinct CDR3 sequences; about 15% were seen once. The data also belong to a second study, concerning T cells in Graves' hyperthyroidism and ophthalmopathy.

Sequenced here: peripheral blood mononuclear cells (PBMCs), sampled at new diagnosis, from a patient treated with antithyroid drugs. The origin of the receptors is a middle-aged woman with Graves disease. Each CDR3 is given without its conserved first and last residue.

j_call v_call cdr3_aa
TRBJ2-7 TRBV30 AWSGSGRPRHYEQY
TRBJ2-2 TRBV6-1 ASNTRASVGELF
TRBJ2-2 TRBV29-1 SVVVGAGELF
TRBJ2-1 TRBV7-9 ASSKVLAAYNEQF
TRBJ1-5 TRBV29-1 SPPGVDGNQPQH
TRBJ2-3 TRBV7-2 ASSRGGGVGDTQY
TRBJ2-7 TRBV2 ASRTGTAIVTYEQY
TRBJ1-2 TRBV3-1 ASSGTGRLTNYGYT
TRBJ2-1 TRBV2 ASSERTSGRDTYNEQF
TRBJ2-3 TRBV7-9 ASSFPLAGGKDTQY
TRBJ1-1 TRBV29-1 SVGKMGTEAF
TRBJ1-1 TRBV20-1 SARPPGPLGTEAF
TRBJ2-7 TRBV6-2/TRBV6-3 ASSSRDNLGIEQY
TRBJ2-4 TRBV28 ASSLPLGAGKNIQY
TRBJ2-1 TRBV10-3 AISELSQRTDYNEQF
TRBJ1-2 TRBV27 ASRGDRGLGGYT
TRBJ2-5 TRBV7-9 ASSFETGEETQY
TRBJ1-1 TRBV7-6 ASSPRDMNTEAF
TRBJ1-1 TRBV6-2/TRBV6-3 ASTSAWDTEAF
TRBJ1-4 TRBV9 ASSVGTGATNEKLF
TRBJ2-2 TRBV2 ASTRTSGRIGTGELF
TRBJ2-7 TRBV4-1 ASSLSGGSSYEQY
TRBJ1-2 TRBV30 ACSPGGEYGYT
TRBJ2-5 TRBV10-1 ASSLDRVEETQY
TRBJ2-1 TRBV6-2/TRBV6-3 ASSEASNEQF
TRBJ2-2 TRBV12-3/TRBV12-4 ASSFSRYSNTGELF